The clone carrying this T cell receptor (beta chain) was seen more than once but under ten times. The sample is drawn from a study of blood T cell repertoires in COVID-19. The wider study: Acute and convalescent COVID-19 specimens originated in the United States, Italy and Spain.

The V gene end was trimmed by 4 bases and the J gene end by 3 bases; junction bases not matched to a gene: 6. Germline CDR1 SGHNT, CDR2 YYREEE (reference sequence). The CDR3 sequence is 14 residues long. Authors' analysis steps: Estimates of nucleated cell counts were drawn from the amplification of reference gene primers. Method: immunoSEQ multiplex PCR; TCRdb's copy keeps in-frame clones and lacks some. The V and J calls and clone size are taken from that table; D and trimming were inferred from the DNA. The top ten clones hold under 10% of a sample with roughly 140,000 clones, roughly 80% of them seen once.

The clonotype originates from a woman of 80 years or more in a cohort sampled during active or convalescent COVID-19. The specimen sequenced was peripheral blood. The rearrangement links TRBV5-4 to TRBJ1-2, with 7 bases fitting TRBD1. The CDR3 coding sequence is TGTGCCAGCAGCCCAGGGGGGATTTACTATGGCTACACCTTC. Encoded protein: CASSPGGIYYGYTF.